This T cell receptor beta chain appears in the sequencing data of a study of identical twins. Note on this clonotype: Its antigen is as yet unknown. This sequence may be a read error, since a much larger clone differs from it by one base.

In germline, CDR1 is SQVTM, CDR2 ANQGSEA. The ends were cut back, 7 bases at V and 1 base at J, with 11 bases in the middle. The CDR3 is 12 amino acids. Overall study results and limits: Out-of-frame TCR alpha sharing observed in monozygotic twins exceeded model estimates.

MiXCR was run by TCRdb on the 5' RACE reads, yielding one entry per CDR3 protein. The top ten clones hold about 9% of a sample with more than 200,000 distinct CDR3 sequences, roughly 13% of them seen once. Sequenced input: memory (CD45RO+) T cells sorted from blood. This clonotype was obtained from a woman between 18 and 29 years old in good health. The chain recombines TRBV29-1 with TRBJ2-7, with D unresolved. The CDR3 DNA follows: TGCAGCGCTGGGGTCAATTCCTACGAGCAGTACTTC. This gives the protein CSAGVNSYEQYF.